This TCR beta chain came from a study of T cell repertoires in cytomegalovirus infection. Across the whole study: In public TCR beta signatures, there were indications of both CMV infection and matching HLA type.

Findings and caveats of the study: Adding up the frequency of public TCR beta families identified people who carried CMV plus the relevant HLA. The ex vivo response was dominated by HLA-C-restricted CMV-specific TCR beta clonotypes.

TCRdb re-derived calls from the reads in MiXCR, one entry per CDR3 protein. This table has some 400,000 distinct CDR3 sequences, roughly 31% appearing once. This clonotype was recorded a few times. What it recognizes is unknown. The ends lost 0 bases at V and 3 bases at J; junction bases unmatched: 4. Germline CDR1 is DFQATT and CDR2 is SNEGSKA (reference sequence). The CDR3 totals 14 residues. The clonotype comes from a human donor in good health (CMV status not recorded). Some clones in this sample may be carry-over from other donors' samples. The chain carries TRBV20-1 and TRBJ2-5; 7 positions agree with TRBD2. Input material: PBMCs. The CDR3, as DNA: TGCAGTGCTAGAGATCTACTAGCGAAAGAGACCCAGTACTTC. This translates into CSARDLLAKETQYF.